This TCR beta chain derives from a study of blood T cell repertoires in COVID-19. Trimming pared 4 bases from V and 9 bases from J, leaving 9 bases between. This CDR3 contains 12 residues. From germline, CDR1 is LNHDA and CDR2 SQIVND (reference sequence). The method was immunoSEQ multiplex PCR; TCRdb's version includes in-frame clones alone and lacks a portion of them. The table shows about 220,000 clones, with 70% to 90% occurring only once. V gene TRBV19 combines with J gene TRBJ2-2; unclear D gene. Source material: peripheral blood. The TCR was taken from a woman aged 45-65 years with COVID-19, enrolled during active disease. DNA of the CDR3: TGTGCCAGTAGTAAGCCTTTCCGGGAGCTGTTTTTT. Protein: CASSKPFRELFF. The full variable domain, its missing parts supplied by reference TRBV19 and TRBJ2-2, is DGGITQSPKYLFRKEGQNVTLSCEQNLNHDAMYWYRQDPGQGLRLIYYSQIVNDFQKGDIAEGYSVSREKKESFPLTVTSAQKNPTAFYLCASSKPFRELFFGEGSRLTVL.